The 31 T cell receptor beta chains presented below share a single source sample, sequenced in a study. Assay: immunoSEQ multiplex PCR; the TCRdb copy retains only in-frame clones and omits some. Counted here are 60,000 to 85,000 clones, approximately 92% occurring once; the ten biggest clones make up 3.5% to 5.5%. The sample taken for sequencing was PBMCs. These receptors were obtained from a man in his forties or fifties with rheumatoid arthritis.

The J gene is TRBJ1-5, the V gene TRBV18; TRBD1 agrees at 10 bases. With 6 bases clipped from V and 5 bases from J, the junction kept 7 bases outside the gene matches. The CDR3 consists of 15 residues. From germline, CDR1 is KGHSH and CDR2 LQKENI. The CDR3 protein is CASSLDRGQDQPQHF. CDR3 DNA: TGTGCCAGCTCCCTAGACAGGGGGCAGGATCAGCCCCAGCATTTT.

This clone has just a few counts. The gene calls are TRBV5-5 and TRBJ2-3, with 7 positions matching TRBD2. The V and J ends lost 0 bases and 2 bases, in that order; junction bases with no gene match: 6. The CDR3 is 16 amino acids. Germline loops: CDR1 SGHKS, CDR2 YYEKEE (reference sequence). CDR3: CASSLVGGRTTDTQYF. The CDR3 DNA follows: TGTGCCAGCAGCTTGGTGGGCGGGAGAACCACAGATACGCAGTATTTT.

Concerning this clone: The junction departs from germline at one end; a sequencing error may be responsible. J is TRBJ2-1 and V is TRBV20-1; 7 positions agree with TRBD2. CDR1 and CDR2 (germline): DFQATT, SNEGSKA (reference sequence). The CDR3 is made up of 14 amino acids. The CDR3 nucleotides are TGCAGTGCTAGTCGGCGGGAGTCCTCCAATGAGCAGTTCTTC. This codes for CSASRRESSNEQFF.

This clone was seen more than once but under ten times. The rearrangement links TRBV14 to TRBJ2-3; unclear D gene. Looked up from germline, CDR1 is SGHDN and CDR2 is FVKESK. The V end was cut by 5 bases, the J end by 6 bases, with 12 bases between. The CDR3 runs to 13 residues. Here the CDR3 DNA reads TGTGCCAGCAGCTACAATCGCAGGGATACGCAGTATTTT. Translation gives CASSYNRRDTQYF.

The chain couples TRBV18 to TRBJ2-5, with unresolved D. This CDR3 has 15 amino acids. Germline values: CDR1 KGHSH, CDR2 LQKENI. V gave up 3 bases and J gave up 1 base, with 12 bases separating them. The CDR3 nucleotides are TGTGCCAGCTCACCGGTGGCAGTGATCCAAGAGACCCAGTACTTC. The encoded protein is CASSPVAVIQETQYF. Variable domain in full (rest from reference TRBV18 and TRBJ2-5): NAGVMQNPRHLVRRRGQEARLRCSPMKGHSHVYWYRQLPEEGLKFMVYLQKENIIDESGMPKERFSAEFPKEGPSILRIQQVVRGDSAAYFCASSPVAVIQETQYFGPGTRLLVL.

The V call is TRBV18, the J call TRBJ2-7; D perhaps matches TRBD1 (6 bases). V was cut by 2 bases and J by 0 bases, with 14 bases left in between. CDR3 length: 16 residues. CDR1 and CDR2 from the germline V gene are KGHSH and LQKENI. The CDR3 DNA reads as TGTGCCAGCTCACCATTTTCGACAGGCAGCTCCTACGAGCAGTACTTC. Its protein is CASSPFSTGSSYEQYF.

The chain uses TRBV2 and TRBJ1-4, with D unresolved. Trimming stripped 4 bases from V and 8 bases from J, with 11 bases between. The CDR3 runs to 13 residues. Per the germline V gene, CDR1 is SNHLY and CDR2 is FYNNEI. This CDR3 reads CASSGGRVEKLFF. The CDR3 coding sequence is TGTGCCAGCAGTGGTGGTCGGGTGGAAAAACTGTTTTTT.

V usage is TRBV4-3 and J usage is TRBJ2-1; 7 nucleotides match TRBD2. Germline V gene data show CDR1 as LGHNA and CDR2 as YSLEER. Germline trimming cut 5 bases from V and 2 bases from J; bases unmatched to any gene: 6. CDR3 length equals 15 residues. The CDR3 sequence: CASSKTSVTYNEQFF. The CDR3 DNA reads as TGCGCCAGCAGCAAAACTAGCGTTACCTACAATGAGCAGTTCTTC.

The gene calls are TRBV30 and TRBJ1-1; D not resolved. The CDR3 spans 14 residues. CDR1 and CDR2 (germline): GTSNPN, SVGIG (reference sequence). V was shortened by 3 bases and J by 8 bases, with 19 bases between the two germline ends. CDR3 in amino acids: CAWRGGPEGFEAFF. CDR3 in DNA: TGTGCCTGGAGAGGAGGGCCCGAGGGTTTCGAAGCTTTCTTT.

The chain carries TRBV9 and TRBJ2-7, with D uncertain. Trimming pared 0 bases from V and 0 bases from J, leaving 16 bases between. Germline lookup yields CDR1 SGDLS and CDR2 YYNGEE. This CDR3 comprises 17 residues. Here the CDR3 DNA reads TGTGCCAGCAGCGTAGGACCCCGGCAGCAAAACTCCTACGAGCAGTACTTC. It yields the protein CASSVGPRQQNSYEQYF. Full variable domain (rest looked up from reference TRBV9 and TRBJ2-7): DSGVTQTPKHLITATGQRVTLRCSPRSGDLSVYWYQQSLDQGLQFLIQYYNGEERAKGNILERFSAQQFPDLHSELNLSSLELGDSALYFCASSVGPRQQNSYEQYFGPGTRLTVT.

The V and J genes are TRBV29-1 and TRBJ2-7; 10 nucleotides align to TRBD1. After removal of 8 bases from V and 4 bases from J, the junction contained 5 bases not matched to a gene. The CDR3 is 12 residues long. CDR1 SQVTM and CDR2 ANQGSEA come from the germline V gene. The CDR3 DNA reads TGCAGCACTTGGGACAGGGGATACGAGCAGTACTTC. Protein: CSTWDRGYEQYF.

This sequence joins TRBV12-3 or TRBV12-4 and TRBJ2-1; 7 bases agree with TRBD2. The CDR3 has 13 residues. V trimming: 1 base; J trimming: 10 bases; junction bases outside the gene matches: 4. CDR3 DNA sequence: TGTGCCAGCAGTTTAGGGTTTAGCGGGGAGCAGTTCTTC. It specifies CASSLGFSGEQFF.

A single count supports this clone. The chain combines TRBV28 with TRBJ2-1; D gene unclear. The CDR3 sequence is 13 residues long. Trimming stripped 6 bases from V and 2 bases from J, with 8 bases between. Per germline, CDR1 MDHEN and CDR2 SYDVKM. CDR3 region: CASSLKAYNEQFF. The CDR3 coding sequence is TGTGCCAGCAGCCTTAAGGCCTACAATGAGCAGTTCTTC.

The gene calls are TRBV9 and TRBJ1-5; 8 nucleotides line up with TRBD1. This CDR3 is built from 16 residues. The V gene's germline CDR1 is SGDLS and CDR2 YYNGEE. V gave up 3 bases and J gave up 5 bases; unmatched junction bases: 10. The CDR3 DNA reads as TGTGCCAGCAGCGGGGGAGGACAGGGCCCCCATCAGCCCCAGCATTTT. Encoded protein: CASSGGGQGPHQPQHF. The variable domain in full, completed from reference TRBV9 and TRBJ1-5, reads DSGVTQTPKHLITATGQRVTLRCSPRSGDLSVYWYQQSLDQGLQFLIQYYNGEERAKGNILERFSAQQFPDLHSELNLSSLELGDSALYFCASSGGGQGPHQPQHFGDGTRLSIL.

This rearrangement joins TRBV19 to TRBJ1-5; D possibly corresponds to TRBD1 (6 bases). V lost 7 bases and J lost 7, with 17 bases in between. The germline CDR1 and CDR2 sequences are LNHDA and SQIVND (reference sequence). The CDR3 totals 14 residues. CDR3 bases: TGTGCCAGTAAAACTGTACAGGGAAGGCAGCCCCAGCATTTT. Its translation is CASKTVQGRQPQHF. Full variable domain (outside the CDR3, taken from reference TRBV19 and TRBJ1-5): DGGITQSPKYLFRKEGQNVTLSCEQNLNHDAMYWYRQDPGQGLRLIYYSQIVNDFQKGDIAEGYSVSREKKESFPLTVTSAQKNPTAFYLCASKTVQGRQPQHFGDGTRLSIL.

This chain uses TRBV5-5 with TRBJ2-2; the match to TRBD1 covers 11 bases. The germline V gene encodes CDR1 SGHKS and CDR2 YYEKEE (reference sequence). The CDR3 consists of 14 residues. V gave up 3 bases and J gave up 7 bases; unmatched junction bases: 2. The DNA for the CDR3 is TGTGCCAGCAGCTCAGGGACAGGGGGCGGGGAGCTGTTTTTT. Its protein is CASSSGTGGGELFF.

This sequence joins TRBV5-1 and TRBJ1-1; D is unclear. The V gene's germline CDR1 is SGHRS and CDR2 YFSETQ. V shed 6 bases and J shed 0 bases, with 15 bases lying between them. The CDR3 spans 15 residues. CDR3 bases: TGCGCCAGCACCCGTCAAGGGCAATTGAACACTGAAGCTTTCTTT. Its translation: CASTRQGQLNTEAFF.

This rearrangement joins TRBV5-1 to TRBJ2-1; 7 bases match TRBD2. The trim removed 4 bases at V and 9 bases at J, leaving 10 bases unmatched. The CDR3 runs to 14 residues. Per germline, CDR1 SGHRS and CDR2 YFSETQ. CDR3 sequence: CASSLRTSLFEQFF. The CDR3 DNA reads TGCGCCAGCAGCCTCCGGACTAGTTTATTTGAGCAGTTCTTC.

The gene calls are TRBV3-1 (or the pseudogene TRBV3-2) and TRBJ2-7; tentatively, D is TRBD2 (6 bases). The length of the CDR3 is 17 residues. The ends were cut back, 1 base at V and 4 bases at J, with 20 bases in the middle. Germline CDR1 LGHDT, CDR2 YNNKEL (reference sequence). The CDR3 region is CASSQVTSSGLFYEQYF. The CDR3 region has the DNA TGTGCCAGCAGCCAAGTTACAAGCTCGGGACTCTTTTACGAGCAGTACTTC.

The chain couples TRBV7-2 to TRBJ2-6; the D is unclear. Germline CDR1 reads SGHTA; CDR2 reads FQGNSA. V lost 3 bases and J 0 bases, leaving 15 bases between the germline ends. The CDR3 contains 18 residues. In DNA, the CDR3 is TGTGCCAGCAGCTTGGAGAGGCAGGCCAACTCTGGGGCCAACGTCCTGACTTTC. Translation: CASSLERQANSGANVLTF.

The chain uses TRBV27 and TRBJ1-3; the D gene is possibly TRBD1 (6 bases). Trimming cost V 4 bases and J 8 bases, with 12 bases left between them. In germline, CDR1 is MNHEY, CDR2 SMNVEV (reference sequence). This CDR3 region has 13 residues. The CDR3 DNA follows: TGTGCCAGCAGTTCTAACAGGGATCACACCATATATTTT. Amino acids: CASSSNRDHTIYF.

CDR3 sequence (DNA): TGTGCCAGCAGTGAAAGTATTGGGGGTTCGCGCACCGGGGAGCTGTTTTTT. Residues: CASSESIGGSRTGELFF. This chain connects TRBV6-1 to TRBJ2-2, with D perhaps being TRBD1 or TRBD2 (5 bases each). V lost 2 bases to trimming and J lost 4 bases, with 17 bases between them. This CDR3 has 17 amino acids. Germline CDR1 MNHNS, CDR2 SASEGT.

The V gene is TRBV18, the J gene TRBJ2-1; 7 bases agree with TRBD1. The CDR3 loop spans 15 amino acids. The V gene's germline CDR1 is KGHSH and CDR2 LQKENI. The V and J ends lost 1 base and 8 bases, in that order; junction bases with no gene match: 8. The DNA of the CDR3 is TGTGCCAGCTCACCACGACAGGGTTCCGAGGATGAGCAGTTCTTC. Translating gives CASSPRQGSEDEQFF.

This chain connects TRBV7-8 to TRBJ1-5; D unresolved. Germline CDR1 SGHVS, CDR2 FQNEAQ. This CDR3 has 15 residues. Trimming cost V 1 base and J 2 bases, with 9 bases left between them. CDR3 sequence: CASSLGAGRNQPQHF. Written as DNA, the CDR3 is TGTGCCAGCAGCTTAGGGGCGGGTCGCAATCAGCCCCAGCATTTT.

The chain joins TRBV28 to TRBJ2-3; 7 bases fit TRBD1. This CDR3 spans 16 amino acids. Trimming took 4 bases from V and 0 from J; bases not matched to a gene: 7. CDR1 MDHEN and CDR2 SYDVKM come from the germline V gene. The CDR3 DNA sequence: TGTGCCAGCAGTTCAGACAGGGCTCCTAGCACAGATACGCAGTATTTT. Protein: CASSSDRAPSTDTQYF.

This clone is a singleton in its sample. This chain joins TRBV5-6 and TRBJ1-2, with 8 positions matching TRBD1. CDR3 length: 14 residues. The V and J ends lost 0 bases and 4 bases, in that order; junction bases with no gene match: 2. The germline V gene encodes CDR1 SGHDT and CDR2 YYEEEE. CDR3 sequence reads: CASSLGDRGYGYTF. Written as DNA, the CDR3 is TGTGCCAGCAGCTTGGGAGACAGGGGCTATGGCTACACCTTC.

The chain is built from TRBV28 and TRBJ2-5; D unresolved. This CDR3 has 14 amino acids. Trimming took 5 bases from V and 2 from J, leaving 12 bases between them. In germline, CDR1 is MDHEN, CDR2 SYDVKM. CDR3 bases: TGTGCCAGCAGTCCCCCTACCAGACAAGAGACCCAGTACTTC. It translates to CASSPPTRQETQYF.

J is TRBJ2-1 and V is TRBV7-2; TRBD2 aligns across 8 bases. This CDR3 has 15 residues. The V gene end was trimmed by 0 bases and the J gene end by 6 bases; junction bases not matched to a gene: 4. CDR1 and CDR2 from the germline V gene are SGHTA and FQGNSA. The DNA for the CDR3 is TGTGCCAGCAGCTTAGCGCCTAGCGGGTTCAATGAGCAGTTCTTC. Its translation is CASSLAPSGFNEQFF.

The gene calls are TRBV18 and TRBJ2-1; tentative D call: TRBD2 (5 bases). This CDR3 is built from 17 residues. V gave up 4 bases and J gave up 0 bases, with 16 bases separating them. In germline, CDR1 is KGHSH, CDR2 LQKENI. The CDR3 coding sequence is TGTGCCAGCTCACTAAACAGCGGCGGAGGCTCCTACAATGAGCAGTTCTTC. It codes for CASSLNSGGGSYNEQFF.

This clone was detected once. CDR3 nucleotides: TGTGCCAGCAGGGGGAGGACTAGCGGGGGGACCTACGAGCAGTACTTC. Translated: CASRGRTSGGTYEQYF. This chain joins TRBV28 and TRBJ2-7; 14 nucleotides line up with TRBD2. Germline CDR1 and CDR2: MDHEN and SYDVKM. V trimming: 6 bases; J trimming: 2 bases; junction bases outside the gene matches: 6. The CDR3 length is 16 residues.

This sequence joins TRBV25-1 and TRBJ2-1; 9 nucleotides agree with TRBD2. V shed 6 bases and J 7 bases; nucleotides not matched to a gene: 19. Germline-derived CDR1 and CDR2 are MGHDK and SYGVNS. The CDR3 extends over 18 amino acids. CDR3 residues: CASSTSKGGSGSINEQFF. CDR3 sequence (DNA): TGTGCCAGCAGCACTTCAAAAGGGGGTAGCGGGAGTATAAATGAGCAGTTCTTC.